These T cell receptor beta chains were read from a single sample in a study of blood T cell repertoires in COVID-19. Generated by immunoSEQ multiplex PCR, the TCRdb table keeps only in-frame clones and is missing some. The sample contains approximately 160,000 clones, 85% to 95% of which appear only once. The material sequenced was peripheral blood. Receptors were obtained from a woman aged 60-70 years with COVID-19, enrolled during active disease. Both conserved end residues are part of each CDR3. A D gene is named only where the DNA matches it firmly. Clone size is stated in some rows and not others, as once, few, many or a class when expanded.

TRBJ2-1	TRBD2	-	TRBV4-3	CASSQSSGVYEQFF	TGCGCCAGCAGCCAGTCTAGCGGGGTATATGAGCAGTTCTTC
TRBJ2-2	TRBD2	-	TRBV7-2	CASSPGLAGRGGELFF	TGTGCCAGCAGCCCGGGACTAGCGGGGAGGGGCGGGGAGCTGTTTTTT
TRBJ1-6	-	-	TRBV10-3	CAISERDSRNSPLHF	TGTGCCATCAGCGAACGGGATTCCAGGAATTCACCCCTCCACTTT
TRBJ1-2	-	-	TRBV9	CASSVAPDRNYGYTF	TGTGCCAGCAGCGTAGCTCCTGACAGGAACTATGGCTACACCTTC
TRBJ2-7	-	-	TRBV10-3	CAISDSSGRGLHEQYF	TGTGCCATCAGTGATTCGTCCGGCAGGGGTCTACACGAGCAGTACTTC
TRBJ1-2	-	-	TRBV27	CASSPTGRAYYGYTF	TGTGCCAGCAGTCCAACAGGGAGAGCTTACTATGGCTACACCTTC
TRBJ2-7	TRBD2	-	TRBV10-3	CAISASGGDYEQYF	TGTGCCATCAGCGCTAGCGGGGGGGACTACGAGCAGTACTTC
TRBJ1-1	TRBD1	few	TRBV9	CATGTGTNTEAFF	TGTGCCACCGGGACAGGGACGAACACTGAAGCTTTCTTT
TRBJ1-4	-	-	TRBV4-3	CASSQTTGPNEKLFF	TGCGCCAGCAGCCAAACCACAGGGCCAAATGAAAAACTGTTTTTT
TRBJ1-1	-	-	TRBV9	CASSVDLNTEAFF	TGTGCCAGCAGCGTAGACCTAAACACTGAAGCTTTCTTT
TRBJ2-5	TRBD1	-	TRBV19	CASSITGAQETQYF	TGTGCCAGTAGTATAACAGGGGCACAAGAGACCCAGTACTTC
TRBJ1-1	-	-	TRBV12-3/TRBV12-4	CASSFGENTEAFF	TGTGCCAGCAGTTTCGGGGAGAACACTGAAGCTTTCTTT
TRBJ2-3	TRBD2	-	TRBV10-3	CAISELAGVTDTQYF	TGTGCCATCAGTGAGCTAGCGGGGGTCACAGATACGCAGTATTTT
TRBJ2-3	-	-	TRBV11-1	CASSSMGLVSDTQYF	TGTGCCAGCAGCTCCATGGGGCTAGTCTCAGATACGCAGTATTTT
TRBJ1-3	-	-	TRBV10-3	CAISVGHPSDSGNTIYF	TGTGCCATCAGTGTCGGACACCCAAGTGACTCTGGAAACACCATATATTTT
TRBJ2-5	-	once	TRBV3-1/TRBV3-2	CASSQDAAAARTQYF	TGTGCCAGCAGCCAAGACGCGGCTGCGGCAAGGACCCAGTACTTC
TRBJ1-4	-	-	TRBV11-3	CASSRWRRTNEKLFF	TGTGCCAGCAGCCGCTGGCGGAGGACTAATGAAAAACTGTTTTTT
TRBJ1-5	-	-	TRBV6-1	CASSDSVLGALNQPQHF	TGTGCCAGCAGTGATTCGGTTCTGGGGGCTCTCAATCAGCCCCAGCATTTT
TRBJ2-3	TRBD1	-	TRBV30	CACGTGQLDTQYF	TGTGCCTGTGGGACAGGTCAGCTAGATACGCAGTATTTT
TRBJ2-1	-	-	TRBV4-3	CASSQDHVGSSRGLLEQFF	TGCGCCAGCAGCCAAGATCACGTCGGTTCGAGCAGAGGCTTGCTTGAGCAGTTCTTC
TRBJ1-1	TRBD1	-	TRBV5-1	CASSLDRGFTEAFF	TGCGCCAGCAGCCTGGACAGGGGATTCACTGAAGCTTTCTTT
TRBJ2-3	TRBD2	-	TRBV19	CASSSRGVAGGTDTQYF	TGTGCCAGTAGTTCCCGCGGGGTAGCGGGGGGCACAGATACGCAGTATTTT
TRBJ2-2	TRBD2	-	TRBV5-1	CASSLEPGLANTGELFF	TGCGCCAGCAGCTTGGAACCGGGACTAGCTAACACCGGGGAGCTGTTTTTT
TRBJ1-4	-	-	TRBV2	CASSEELLGGGVGEKLFF	TGTGCCAGCAGTGAAGAGTTACTGGGGGGGGGAGTTGGTGAAAAACTGTTTTTT
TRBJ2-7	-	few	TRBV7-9	CASSLRSDSRLYEQYF	TGTGCCAGCAGCTTAAGGTCGGACTCCCGACTATACGAGCAGTACTTC
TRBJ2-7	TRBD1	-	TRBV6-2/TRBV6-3	CASSSDRVLLYALF	TGTGCCAGCAGCTCGGACAGGGTTCTCTTGTATGCACTCTTC
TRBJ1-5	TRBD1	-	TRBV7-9	CASSTTDRGVYSNQPQHF	TGTGCCAGCAGTACGACTGACAGGGGTGTTTATAGCAATCAGCCCCAGCATTTT
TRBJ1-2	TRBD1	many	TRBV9	CASSDQTGGADGYTF	TGTGCCAGCAGCGACCAGACAGGGGGCGCGGATGGCTACACCTTC
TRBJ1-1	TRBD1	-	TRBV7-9	CASSLGTANTEAFF	TGTGCCAGCAGCTTGGGGACAGCCAACACTGAAGCTTTCTTT
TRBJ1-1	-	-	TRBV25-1	CASKGGDTEAFF	TGTGCCAGCAAAGGGGGGGACACTGAAGCTTTCTTT
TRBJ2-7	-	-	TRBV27	CASSLIPPRGSLGYEQYF	TGTGCCAGCAGTTTAATCCCCCCTCGCGGGTCCCTGGGCTACGAGCAGTACTTC
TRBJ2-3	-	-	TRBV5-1	CASRLASTDTQYF	TGCGCCAGCAGACTAGCCAGCACAGATACGCAGTATTTT
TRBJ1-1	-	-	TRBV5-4	CASSLEPGNMNTEAFF	TGTGCCAGCAGCTTGGAGCCAGGGAACATGAACACTGAAGCTTTCTTT
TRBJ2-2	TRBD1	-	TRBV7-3	CASSPRTGEAGELFF	TGTGCCAGCAGCCCCCGGACAGGGGAGGCCGGGGAGCTGTTTTTT
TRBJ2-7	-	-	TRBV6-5	CASSYSGPWSSYEQYF	TGTGCCAGCAGTTACTCTGGTCCGTGGAGCTCCTACGAGCAGTACTTC
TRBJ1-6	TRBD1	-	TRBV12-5	CASSSGQGAFYPSSYNSPLHF	TGTGCTAGTAGTTCCGGACAGGGAGCTTTCTATCCTAGCTCCTATAATTCACCCCTCCACTTT
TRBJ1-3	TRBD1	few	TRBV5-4	CASSVDRVSSGNTIYF	TGTGCCAGCAGCGTGGACAGGGTCTCATCTGGAAACACCATATATTTT
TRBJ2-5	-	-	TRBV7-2	CASSSPGTRGETQYF	TGTGCCAGCAGCTCCCCCGGGACTCGAGGAGAGACCCAGTACTTC
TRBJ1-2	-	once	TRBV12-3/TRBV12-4	CASSLGQRYGYTF	TGTGCCAGCAGTTTGGGTCAGCGCTATGGCTACACCTTC
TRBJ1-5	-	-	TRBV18	CASSPGQIEQPQHF	TGTGCCAGCTCACCCGGACAGATCGAACAGCCCCAGCATTTT